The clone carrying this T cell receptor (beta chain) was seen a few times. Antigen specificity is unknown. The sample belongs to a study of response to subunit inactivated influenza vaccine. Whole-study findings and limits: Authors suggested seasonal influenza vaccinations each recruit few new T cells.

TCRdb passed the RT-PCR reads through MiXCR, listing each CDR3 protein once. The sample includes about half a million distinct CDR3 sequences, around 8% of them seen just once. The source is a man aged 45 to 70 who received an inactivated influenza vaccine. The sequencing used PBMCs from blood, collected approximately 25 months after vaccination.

CDR3 nucleotide sequence: TGCAGTGCTGGGGTCGGGGGGCACACTGAAGCTTTCTTT. Protein: CSAGVGGHTEAFF. The J gene is TRBJ1-1, the V gene TRBV20-1; a possible D gene is TRBD1 (6 bases). Germline assignment: CDR1 DFQATT and CDR2 SNEGSKA (reference sequence). V was pared by 5 bases and J by 3 bases, with 13 bases between. The length of the CDR3 is 13 residues.